This TCR beta chain was found in a study of blood T cells in healthy people across ages. Using a J-beta primer mix together with a sample-barcoded 5' primer, a second PCR was run for roughly 7 to 11 cycles. TCRdb called the 5' RACE reads again in MiXCR, with one record for every CDR3 protein. Found here are approximately 780,000 distinct CDR3 sequences, about 26% of them singletons; the top ten hold about 2.9%. This clonotype came up a few times. The antigen is undetermined. Extraction of total RNA produced a minimum of 6 micrograms from each sample. General study points: Diversity estimated from one million T cells was considered an underestimate.

Germline CDR1 and CDR2: SNHLY and FYNNEI. This CDR3 has 15 amino acids. The V end lost 4 bases, the J end lost 2 bases, and 12 bases lay between the germline ends. These records were also assigned to another study, of T cells of mothers and their children.

The TCR was taken from a boy between 10 and 17 years old in good health. The chain links TRBV2 to TRBJ1-5; D gene uncertain. The sample taken for sequencing was blood. The CDR3 here is CASSVEWRGNQPQHF. In nucleotides, the CDR3 is TGTGCCAGCAGTGTAGAGTGGCGGGGCAATCAGCCCCAGCATTTT.